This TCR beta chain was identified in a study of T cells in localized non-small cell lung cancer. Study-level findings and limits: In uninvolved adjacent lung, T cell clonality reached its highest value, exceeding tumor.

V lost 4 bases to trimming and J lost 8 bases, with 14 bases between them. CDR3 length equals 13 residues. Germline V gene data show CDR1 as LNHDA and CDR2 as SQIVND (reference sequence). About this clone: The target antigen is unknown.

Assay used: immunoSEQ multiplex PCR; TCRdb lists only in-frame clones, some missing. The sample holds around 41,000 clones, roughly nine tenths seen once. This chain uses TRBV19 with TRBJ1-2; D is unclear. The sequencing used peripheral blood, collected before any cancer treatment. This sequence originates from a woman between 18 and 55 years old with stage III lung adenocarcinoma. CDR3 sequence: CASSTYGGNGYTF. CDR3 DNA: TGTGCCAGTAGTACATACGGAGGGAACGGCTACACCTTC.